This T cell receptor (beta chain) emerged from a study of identical twins. The CDR3 has 15 residues. V was cut by 2 bases and J by 0 bases, with 8 bases left in between. The germline CDR1 and CDR2 sequences are MNHEY and SVGAGI. In TCRdb, the 5' RACE reads were re-called with MiXCR into one record per CDR3 protein. This table has 600,000 to 700,000 distinct CDR3 sequences, less than 25% appearing once. These data were likewise used in another study, on T cells expressing NK-cell markers.

The specimen sequenced was PBMCs. V and J are TRBV6-5 and TRBJ2-1; weak D call: TRBD2 (6 bases). This sequence was found in a woman under 30 in good health. The CDR3 DNA follows: TGTGCCAGCAGTTACGGGGGGAACTCCTACAATGAGCAGTTCTTC. Translation gives CASSYGGNSYNEQFF.